The 26 T cell receptor beta chains below were found in one sample sequenced in a study of radiotherapy plus CTLA-4 blockade in lung cancer. Data came from immunoSEQ multiplex PCR; TCRdb stores just in-frame clones and leaves some out. This table holds 80,000 or so clones, roughly 79% found once. The material was peripheral blood, obtained from a patient treated with radiotherapy plus ipilimumab. These receptors were taken from a human donor with non-small cell lung cancer whose response to radiotherapy plus ipilimumab could not be evaluated. Some clones in this sample may be carry-over from other donors' samples.

This clone was detected only a few times. V usage is TRBV5-1 and J usage is TRBJ1-1; 7 bases fit TRBD1. This CDR3 has 15 residues. V shed 6 bases, J shed 1 base, and the junction held 9 bases outside the gene matches. Germline CDR1 is SGHRS and CDR2 is YFSETQ. CDR3 in DNA: TGCGCCAGCACTCTCCGACAGGGACGGAACACTGAAGCTTTCTTT. Translating gives CASTLRQGRNTEAFF.

V gene TRBV7-2 combines with J gene TRBJ1-2, with TRBD1 matching over 7 bases. The CDR3 runs 13 residues. The V segment lost 5 bases and the J segment 7 bases; nucleotides outside the gene matches: 7. The germline V gene has CDR1 SGHTA and CDR2 FQGNSA. The CDR3 region is CASSPGQRGGYTF. DNA for the CDR3: TGTGCCAGCAGCCCGGGACAGAGGGGTGGCTACACCTTC. The whole variable domain, filled in from reference TRBV7-2 and TRBJ1-2, reads GAGVSQSPSNKVTEKGKDVELRCDPISGHTALYWYRQSLGQGLEFLIYFQGNSAPDKSGLPSDRFSAERTGGSVSTLTIQRTQQEDSAVYLCASSPGQRGGYTFGSGTRLTVV.

This chain links TRBV19 with TRBJ1-2; 9 nucleotides agree with TRBD1. This CDR3 comprises 14 residues. Trimming at V came to 6 bases and at J to 2 bases, leaving 4 bases not matched to a gene. Germline V CDR1 and CDR2: LNHDA, SQIVND (reference sequence). The CDR3 reads CASRPTGGNYGYTF. In nucleotides, the CDR3 is TGTGCCAGTAGACCGACAGGGGGAAACTATGGCTACACCTTC.

The chain employs TRBV9 and TRBJ2-2; 11 bases are shared with TRBD2. The CDR3 contains 16 residues. V lost 3 bases to trimming and J lost 3 bases; unmatched junction nucleotides: 4. In germline, CDR1 is SGDLS, CDR2 YYNGEE. DNA of the CDR3: TGTGCCAGCAGCGAGACTAGCGGGGAGTACACCGGGGAGCTGTTTTTT. It translates to CASSETSGEYTGELFF.

About this clone: The same CDR3 can be traced to other DNA sequences in this sample. J is TRBJ2-2 and V is TRBV27; TRBD2 aligns across 12 bases. Germline trimming cut 6 bases from V and 5 bases from J; bases unmatched to any gene: 7. The CDR3 runs 16 residues. Per germline, CDR1 MNHEY and CDR2 SMNVEV (reference sequence). CDR3 coding DNA: TGTGCCAGCAGCCCCGGACTAGCGGGGATTACCGGGGAGCTGTTTTTT. Protein: CASSPGLAGITGELFF.

The rearrangement uses TRBV9 and TRBJ1-2, with D possibly being TRBD1 (5 bases). Trimming pared 4 bases from V and 0 bases from J, leaving 13 bases between. Germline V gene lookup returns CDR1 SGDLS and CDR2 YYNGEE. This CDR3 spans 15 amino acids. CDR3 coding DNA: TGTGCCAGCAGCCCGGGGGAGGGCGCTAACTATGGCTACACCTTC. Protein sequence: CASSPGEGANYGYTF.

The V call is TRBV5-5, the J call TRBJ2-7; 10 bases map to TRBD1. CDR3 length: 16 amino acids. V gave up 4 bases and J gave up 2 bases; unmatched junction bases: 9. Germline values: CDR1 SGHKS, CDR2 YYEKEE (reference sequence). The DNA for the CDR3 is TGTGCCAGCAGCCTTTTAGCCGGGACAGGGGCCTACGAGCAGTACTTC. Amino acid sequence: CASSLLAGTGAYEQYF.

Only a few counts were recorded for this clone. V gene TRBV4-2 combines with J gene TRBJ1-6; D might be TRBD1 (5 bases). Germline CDR1 and CDR2: LGHNA and YNFKEQ. Trimming cost V 1 base and J 7 bases, with 17 bases left between them. The CDR3 totals 17 residues. The CDR3 DNA is TGTGCCAGCAGCCAAGGGTCACTCAGGAGACAGAATTCACCCCTCCACTTT. Translation gives CASSQGSLRRQNSPLHF.

The rearrangement links TRBV7-9 to TRBJ1-2; D may be TRBD1 (6 bases). Germline V CDR1 and CDR2: SEHNR, FQNEAQ (reference sequence). The CDR3 contains 15 residues. V lost 2 bases and J lost 5, with 15 bases in between. The CDR3 reads CASSLKVSGVYGYTF. CDR3 coding DNA: TGTGCCAGCAGCTTAAAGGTGTCAGGGGTTTATGGCTACACCTTC.

V and J are TRBV30 and TRBJ1-3; TRBD1 agrees at 7 bases. The germline V gene has CDR1 GTSNPN and CDR2 SVGIG (reference sequence). The V and J ends lost 3 bases and 0 bases, in that order; junction bases with no gene match: 2. There are 14 residues in the CDR3. Here the CDR3 reads CAWSPGGSGNTIYF. The CDR3 DNA reads TGTGCCTGGAGCCCAGGGGGCTCTGGAAACACCATATATTTT. Using reference TRBV30 and TRBJ1-3 for the parts outside the CDR3, the full variable domain is SQTIHQWPATLVQPVGSPLSLECTVEGTSNPNLYWYRQAAGRGLQLLFYSVGIGQISSEVPQNLSASRPQDRQFILSSKKLLLSDSGFYLCAWSPGGSGNTIYFGEGSWLTVV.

The V call is TRBV9, the J call TRBJ2-6; D may be TRBD2 (6 bases). The V end was cut by 0 bases, the J end by 4 bases, with 17 bases between. CDR1 is SGDLS, CDR2 YYNGEE, per germline. The CDR3 totals 18 residues. The CDR3 here is CASSVALPGRMGANVLTF. The CDR3, as DNA: TGTGCCAGCAGCGTAGCTCTCCCAGGGAGGATGGGGGCCAACGTCCTGACTTTC. The full variable domain, with the rest looked up from reference TRBV9 and TRBJ2-6, is DSGVTQTPKHLITATGQRVTLRCSPRSGDLSVYWYQQSLDQGLQFLIQYYNGEERAKGNILERFSAQQFPDLHSELNLSSLELGDSALYFCASSVALPGRMGANVLTFGAGSRLTVL.

The J gene is TRBJ2-1, the V gene TRBV5-1, with 9 bases fitting TRBD1. The V and J ends lost 4 bases and 11 bases, in that order; junction bases with no gene match: 7. The CDR3 length is 13 residues. CDR1 SGHRS and CDR2 YFSETQ come from the germline V gene. The CDR3: CASSVSGQGQQFF. The CDR3 DNA is TGCGCCAGCAGCGTATCGGGACAGGGACAGCAGTTCTTC.

J is TRBJ1-4 and V is TRBV28, with D unresolved. Germline CDR1 reads MDHEN; CDR2 reads SYDVKM. V was cut by 5 bases and J by 0 bases, with 13 bases left in between. This CDR3 has 16 residues. The CDR3 spells CASSLLPGTTNEKLFF. CDR3 in DNA: TGTGCCAGCAGTCTACTGCCCGGGACAACTAATGAAAAACTGTTTTTT.

The genes are TRBV6-5 and TRBJ2-7, with D perhaps TRBD1 (5 bases). V shed 6 bases and J shed 5 bases, with 8 bases lying between them. The CDR3 is made up of 11 amino acids. Germline V gene sequence: CDR1 MNHEY, CDR2 SVGAGI. In nucleotides, the CDR3 is TGTGCCAGCAGAAGGGGAAACGAGCAGTACTTC. Protein product: CASRRGNEQYF.

This clone was seen a single time. As DNA, the CDR3 is TGTGCCAGCAGCTTAGGCGTGATTTACGAGCAGTACTTC. The encoded protein is CASSLGVIYEQYF. This chain connects TRBV7-9 to TRBJ2-7; D is unclear. Looked up from germline, CDR1 is SEHNR and CDR2 is FQNEAQ (reference sequence). This CDR3 spans 13 amino acids. The V end was cut by 1 base, the J end by 4 bases, with 8 bases between.

This chain uses TRBV9 with TRBJ2-3, with 12 bases fitting TRBD2. After removal of 3 bases from V and 6 bases from J, the junction contained 8 bases not matched to a gene. Germline assignment: CDR1 SGDLS and CDR2 YYNGEE. The CDR3 totals 16 residues. Written as DNA, the CDR3 is TGTGCCAGCAGCGCAATACTAGCGGGGGGAGCGGATACGCAGTATTTT. It translates to CASSAILAGGADTQYF.

The chain employs TRBV11-2 and TRBJ2-7; 8 bases map to TRBD1. The J segment lost 2 bases and the V segment lost 5 bases, leaving 5 bases of the junction unmatched. The CDR3 extends over 14 amino acids. Germline V CDR1 and CDR2: SGHAT, FQNNGV. In DNA form, the CDR3 reads TGTGCCAGCAGCCCGACAGGGGCTCCCTACGAGCAGTACTTC. Residues: CASSPTGAPYEQYF.

This clone was seen only once. A junction boundary mismatches the germline segment, possibly from a read error. The rearrangement links TRBV7-8 to TRBJ2-7, with 8 bases identical to TRBD1. The CDR3 consists of 15 residues. The germline gives CDR1 SGHVS, CDR2 FQNEAQ. The CDR3 DNA sequence: TGTGCCAGCAGTTTAGGACAGGGACAAGTCTACGAGCAGTACTTC. Its protein is CASSLGQGQVYEQYF.

As concerns this clone: At one boundary the junction diverges from the germline segment, which might be a read error. V usage is TRBV9 and J usage is TRBJ1-4; tentative D call: TRBD1 (6 bases). Germline values: CDR1 SGDLS, CDR2 YYNGEE. The CDR3 is made up of 15 amino acids. For the CDR3, the DNA is TGTGCCAGCAGCCCGATACGGGACACTAGTGAAAAACTGTTTTTT. This codes for CASSPIRDTSEKLFF. Filled out from reference TRBV9 and TRBJ1-4, the complete variable domain reads DSGVTQTPKHLITATGQRVTLRCSPRSGDLSVYWYQQSLDQGLQFLIQYYNGEERAKGNILERFSAQQFPDLHSELNLSSLELGDSALYFCASSPIRDTSEKLFFGSGTQLSVL.

The genes are TRBV5-6 and TRBJ1-6, with D possibly matching TRBD1 (6 bases). This CDR3 is built from 16 residues. Trimming cost V 0 bases and J 3 bases, with 10 bases left between them. CDR1 and CDR2 (germline): SGHDT, YYEEEE. CDR3 in amino acids: CASSLGQDGYNSPLHF. The DNA for the CDR3 is TGTGCCAGCAGCTTGGGACAGGACGGCTATAATTCACCCCTCCACTTT.

This clone was seen only once. V usage is TRBV27 and J usage is TRBJ2-7; 10 bases are a match to TRBD1. The CDR3 runs 15 residues. V shed 4 bases, J shed 2 bases, and the junction held 5 bases outside the gene matches. Germline V lookup: CDR1 MNHEY, CDR2 SMNVEV (reference sequence). This CDR3 is CASSYDRGLAYEQYF. CDR3 bases: TGTGCCAGCAGTTACGACAGGGGGCTGGCCTACGAGCAGTACTTC.

The chain recombines TRBV7-2 with TRBJ1-1, with a possible D match to TRBD1 (5 bases). V dropped 1 base and J dropped 4 bases, with 13 bases sitting between them. The germline V gene encodes CDR1 SGHTA and CDR2 FQGNSA. The CDR3 sequence is 15 residues long. The CDR3 sequence is CASSLVPQGSTEAFF. The CDR3 DNA reads as TGTGCCAGCAGCTTAGTGCCGCAGGGAAGCACTGAAGCTTTCTTT.

This chain joins TRBV27 and TRBJ2-1, with 12 bases aligning to TRBD1. Germline CDR1 reads MNHEY; CDR2 reads SMNVEV (reference sequence). This CDR3 is 16 amino acids long. V lost 5 bases to trimming and J lost 7 bases; unmatched junction nucleotides: 9. CDR3 bases: TGTGCCAGCAGTGCGCCCCGGGACAGGGGGCGAAATGAGCAGTTCTTC. Translated: CASSAPRDRGRNEQFF.

V and J are TRBV6-1 and TRBJ1-1; D unclear. Trimming took 6 bases from V and 1 from J, leaving 12 bases between them. The germline CDR1 and CDR2 sequences are MNHNS and SASEGT. The length of the CDR3 is 14 residues. This CDR3 is CASSLHYGNTEAFF. CDR3 DNA sequence: TGTGCCAGCAGCCTACACTACGGGAACACTGAAGCTTTCTTT.

This clone showed up just once. The chain recombines TRBV10-3 with TRBJ1-1, with D perhaps matching TRBD1 (5 bases). CDR3 length: 11 residues. The germline V and J ends were trimmed by 11 bases and 1 base, with 8 bases remaining between them. CDR1 and CDR2 from the germline V gene are ENHRY and SYGVKD. The CDR3 loop is CASRENTEAFF. The CDR3 nucleotides are TGTGCCTCCAGGGAGAACACTGAAGCTTTCTTT.

CDR3 bases: TGTGCCAGCAGCCTGGGGAGGTGGTCACCCCTCCACTTT. Its protein is CASSLGRWSPLHF. The rearrangement links TRBV5-6 to TRBJ1-6; D not certain. Trimming left V 4 bases short and J 10 bases short, with 12 bases between. The CDR3 extends over 13 amino acids. CDR1 and CDR2 (germline): SGHDT, YYEEEE.